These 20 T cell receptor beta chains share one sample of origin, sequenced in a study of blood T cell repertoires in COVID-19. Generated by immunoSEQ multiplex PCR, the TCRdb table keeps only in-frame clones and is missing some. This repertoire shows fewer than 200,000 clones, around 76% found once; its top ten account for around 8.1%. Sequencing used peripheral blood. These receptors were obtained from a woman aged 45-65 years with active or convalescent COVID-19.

The CDR3 DNA reads TGTGCCAGCAGCTTAGCGCGGGACAGGGGTCGCGCGGAGACCCAGTACTTC. Residues: CASSLARDRGRAETQYF. The rearrangement uses TRBV7-2 and TRBJ2-5; 10 bases are shared with TRBD1. V dropped 0 bases and J dropped 5; count of bases not matched to a gene: 9. This CDR3 is 17 amino acids long. CDR1 and CDR2 from the germline V gene are SGHTA and FQGNSA.

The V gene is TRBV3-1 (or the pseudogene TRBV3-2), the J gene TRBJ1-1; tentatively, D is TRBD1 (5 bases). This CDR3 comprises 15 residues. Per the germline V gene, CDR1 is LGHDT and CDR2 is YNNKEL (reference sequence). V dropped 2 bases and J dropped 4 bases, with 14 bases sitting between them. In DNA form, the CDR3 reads TGTGCCAGCAGCCAAAGCATCGGGGGGGGCACTGAAGCTTTCTTT. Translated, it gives CASSQSIGGGTEAFF.

The CDR3 protein is CAWSSGGGAQFF. The DNA of the CDR3 is TGTGCCTGGAGCAGCGGTGGAGGTGCGCAGTTCTTC. The chain is built from TRBV30 and TRBJ2-1, with D possibly matching TRBD2 (5 bases). This CDR3 region has 12 residues. The V end lost 3 bases, the J end lost 12 bases, and 15 bases lay between the germline ends. CDR1 GTSNPN and CDR2 SVGIG come from the germline V gene (reference sequence).

The CDR3 is CASSQAFLGGSSSYNEQFF. CDR3 in DNA: TGTGCCAGCAGCCAAGCATTTTTGGGGGGTTCAAGCTCCTACAATGAGCAGTTCTTC. The genes are TRBV14 and TRBJ2-1; possibly TRBD2 for D (6 bases). The germline V and J ends were trimmed by 1 base and 0 bases, with 19 bases remaining between them. This CDR3 is 19 amino acids long. Germline V gene data show CDR1 as SGHDN and CDR2 as FVKESK.

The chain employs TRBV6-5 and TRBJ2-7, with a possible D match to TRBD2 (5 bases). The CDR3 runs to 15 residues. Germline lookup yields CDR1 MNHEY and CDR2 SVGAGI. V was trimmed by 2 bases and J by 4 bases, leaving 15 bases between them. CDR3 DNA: TGTGCCAGCAGTTACAGGCGGGTACCTGAGTACGAGCAGTACTTC. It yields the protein CASSYRRVPEYEQYF.

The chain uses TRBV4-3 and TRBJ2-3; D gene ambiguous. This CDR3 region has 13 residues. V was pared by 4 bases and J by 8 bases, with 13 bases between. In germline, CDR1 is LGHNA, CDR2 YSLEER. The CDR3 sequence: CASSLYFEATQYF. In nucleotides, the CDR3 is TGCGCCAGCAGCCTGTACTTCGAGGCTACGCAGTATTTT.

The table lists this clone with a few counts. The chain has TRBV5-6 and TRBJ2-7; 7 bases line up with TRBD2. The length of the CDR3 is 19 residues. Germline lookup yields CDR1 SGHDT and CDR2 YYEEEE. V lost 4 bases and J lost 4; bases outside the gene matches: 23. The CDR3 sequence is CASSPWRESGIYPLYEQYF. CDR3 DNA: TGTGCCAGCAGCCCATGGAGGGAAAGCGGGATATACCCCCTATACGAGCAGTACTTC.

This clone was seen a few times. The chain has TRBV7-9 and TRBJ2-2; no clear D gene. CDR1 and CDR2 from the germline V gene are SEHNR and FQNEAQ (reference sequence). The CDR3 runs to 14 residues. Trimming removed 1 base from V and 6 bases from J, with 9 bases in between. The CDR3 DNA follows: TGTGCCAGCAGCTTAGATTGGGCCCCCGGGGAGCTGTTTTTT. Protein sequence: CASSLDWAPGELFF.

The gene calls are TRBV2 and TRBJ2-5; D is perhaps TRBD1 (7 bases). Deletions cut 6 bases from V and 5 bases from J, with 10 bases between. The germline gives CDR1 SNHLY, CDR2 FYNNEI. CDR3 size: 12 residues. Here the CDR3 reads CASSAGGETQYF. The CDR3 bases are TGTGCCAGCAGCGCAGGGGGGGAGACCCAGTACTTC.

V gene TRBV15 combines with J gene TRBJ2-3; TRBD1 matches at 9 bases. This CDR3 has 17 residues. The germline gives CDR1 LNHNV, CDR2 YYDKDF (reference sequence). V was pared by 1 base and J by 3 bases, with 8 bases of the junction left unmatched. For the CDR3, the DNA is TGTGCCACCAGCAGAGCTCTTGACAGGGGGGCAACAGATACGCAGTATTTT. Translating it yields CATSRALDRGATDTQYF. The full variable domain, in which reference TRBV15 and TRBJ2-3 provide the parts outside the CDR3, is DAMVIQNPRYQVTQFGKPVTLSCSQTLNHNVMYWYQQKSSQAPKLLFHYYDKDFNNEADTPDNFQSRRPNTSFCFLDIRSPGLGDTAMYLCATSRALDRGATDTQYFGPGTRLTVL.

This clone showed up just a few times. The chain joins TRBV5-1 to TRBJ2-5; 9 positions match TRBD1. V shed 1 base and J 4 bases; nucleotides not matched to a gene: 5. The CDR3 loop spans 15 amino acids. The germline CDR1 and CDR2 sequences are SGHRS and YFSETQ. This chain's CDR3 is CASSLSGQGVETQYF. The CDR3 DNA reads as TGCGCCAGCAGCTTGTCGGGACAGGGTGTAGAGACCCAGTACTTC.

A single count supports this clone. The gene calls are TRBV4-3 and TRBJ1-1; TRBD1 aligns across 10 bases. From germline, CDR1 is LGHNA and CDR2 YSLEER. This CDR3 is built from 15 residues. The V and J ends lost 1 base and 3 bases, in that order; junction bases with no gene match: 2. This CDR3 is CASSQVGTGDTEAFF. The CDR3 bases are TGCGCCAGCAGCCAAGTTGGGACAGGGGACACTGAAGCTTTCTTT.

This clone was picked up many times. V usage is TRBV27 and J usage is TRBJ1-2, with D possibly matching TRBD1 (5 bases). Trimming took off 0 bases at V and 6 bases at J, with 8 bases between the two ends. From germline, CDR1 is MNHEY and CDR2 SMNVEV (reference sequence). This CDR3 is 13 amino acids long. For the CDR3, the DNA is TGTGCCAGCAGTTTATCAGGGGCGCATGGCTACACCTTC. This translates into CASSLSGAHGYTF.

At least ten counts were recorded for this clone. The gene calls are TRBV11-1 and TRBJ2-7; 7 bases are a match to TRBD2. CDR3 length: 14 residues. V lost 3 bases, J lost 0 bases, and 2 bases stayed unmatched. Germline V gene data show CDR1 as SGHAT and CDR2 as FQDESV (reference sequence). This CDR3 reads CASSFGGDSYEQYF. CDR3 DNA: TGTGCCAGCAGCTTTGGGGGGGACTCCTACGAGCAGTACTTC.

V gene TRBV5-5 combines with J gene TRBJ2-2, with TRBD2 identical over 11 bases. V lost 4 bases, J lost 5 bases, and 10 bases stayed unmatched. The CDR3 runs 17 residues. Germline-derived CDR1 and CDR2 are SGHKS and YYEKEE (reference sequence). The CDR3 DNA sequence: TGTGCCAGCAGCCCTTCCGGGACTAGCGGTTATACCGGGGAGCTGTTTTTT. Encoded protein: CASSPSGTSGYTGELFF.

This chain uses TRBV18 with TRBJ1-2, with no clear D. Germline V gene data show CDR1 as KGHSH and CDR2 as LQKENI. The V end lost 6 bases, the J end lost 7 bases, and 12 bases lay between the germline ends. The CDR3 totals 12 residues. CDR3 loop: CASSTLGGGYTF. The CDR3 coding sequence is TGTGCCAGCTCGACATTGGGAGGTGGCTACACCTTC.

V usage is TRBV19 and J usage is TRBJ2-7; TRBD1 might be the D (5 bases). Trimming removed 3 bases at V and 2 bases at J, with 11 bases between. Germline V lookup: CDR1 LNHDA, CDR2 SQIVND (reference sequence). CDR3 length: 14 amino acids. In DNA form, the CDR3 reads TGTGCCAGTAGTATCCACAGGACCCCCTACGAGCAGTACTTC. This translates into CASSIHRTPYEQYF. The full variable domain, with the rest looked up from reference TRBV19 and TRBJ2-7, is DGGITQSPKYLFRKEGQNVTLSCEQNLNHDAMYWYRQDPGQGLRLIYYSQIVNDFQKGDIAEGYSVSREKKESFPLTVTSAQKNPTAFYLCASSIHRTPYEQYFGPGTRLTVT.

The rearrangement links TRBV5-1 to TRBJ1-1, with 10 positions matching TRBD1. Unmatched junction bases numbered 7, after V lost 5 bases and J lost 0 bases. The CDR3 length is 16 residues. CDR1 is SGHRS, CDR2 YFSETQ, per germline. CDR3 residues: CASRPGQGLMNTEAFF. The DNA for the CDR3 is TGCGCCAGCAGGCCGGGACAGGGGTTAATGAACACTGAAGCTTTCTTT.

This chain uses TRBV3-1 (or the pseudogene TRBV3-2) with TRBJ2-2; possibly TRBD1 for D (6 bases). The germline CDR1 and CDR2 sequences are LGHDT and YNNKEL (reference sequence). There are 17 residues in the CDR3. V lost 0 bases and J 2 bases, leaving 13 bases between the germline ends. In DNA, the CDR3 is TGTGCCAGCAGCCAAGATGGCGGACAGCGTAACACCGGGGAGCTGTTTTTT. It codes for CASSQDGGQRNTGELFF.

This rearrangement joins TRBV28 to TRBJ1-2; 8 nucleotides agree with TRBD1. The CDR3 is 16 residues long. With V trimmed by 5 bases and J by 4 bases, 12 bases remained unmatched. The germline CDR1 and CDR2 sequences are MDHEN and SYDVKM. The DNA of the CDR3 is TGTGCCAGCAGTCTAGGGACAGGTGCGGTAATCTATGGCTACACCTTC. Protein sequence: CASSLGTGAVIYGYTF.